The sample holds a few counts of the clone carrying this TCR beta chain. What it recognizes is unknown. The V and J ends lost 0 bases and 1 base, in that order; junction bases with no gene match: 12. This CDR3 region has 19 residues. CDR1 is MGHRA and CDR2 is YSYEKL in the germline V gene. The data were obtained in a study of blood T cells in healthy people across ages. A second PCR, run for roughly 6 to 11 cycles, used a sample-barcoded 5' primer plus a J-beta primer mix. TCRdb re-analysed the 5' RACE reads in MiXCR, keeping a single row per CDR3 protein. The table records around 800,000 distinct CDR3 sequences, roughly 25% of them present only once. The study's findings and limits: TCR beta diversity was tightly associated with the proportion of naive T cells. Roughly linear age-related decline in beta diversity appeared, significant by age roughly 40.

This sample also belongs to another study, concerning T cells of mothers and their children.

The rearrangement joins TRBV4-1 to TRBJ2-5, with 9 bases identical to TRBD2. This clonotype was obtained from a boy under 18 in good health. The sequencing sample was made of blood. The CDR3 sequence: CASSQDLTRASGAQETQYF. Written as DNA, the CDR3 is TGCGCCAGCAGCCAAGATCTCACCAGGGCTAGCGGGGCCCAAGAGACCCAGTACTTC.